This passage covers 6 T cell receptor beta chains from one sample sequenced in a study of T cell changes during pregnancy in multiple sclerosis. Here immunoSEQ multiplex PCR was the method, and the copy in TCRdb shows in-frame clones only, minus some. The repertoire holds about 46,000 clones, with around 93% as singletons. The sequences come from CD8+ T cells from peripheral blood mononuclear cells, collected after pregnancy. Receptor source: a female donor with multiple sclerosis, enrolled in a pregnancy study.

The rearrangement links TRBV19 to TRBJ2-7; D might be TRBD2 (6 bases). Trimming removed 4 bases from V and 3 bases from J, with 13 bases in between. This CDR3 has 14 residues. Germline CDR1 and CDR2: LNHDA and SQIVND (reference sequence). CDR3 residues: CASSTSRGYYEQYF. CDR3 DNA sequence: TGTGCCAGTAGTACCAGTCGGGGGTACTACGAGCAGTACTTC.

The V call is TRBV30, the J call TRBJ1-2; D is possibly TRBD1 (5 bases). Germline lookup yields CDR1 GTSNPN and CDR2 SVGIG (reference sequence). The CDR3 is made up of 13 amino acids. Trimming removed 5 bases at V and 4 bases at J, with 14 bases between. CDR3 sequence reads: CAWRATDAYGYTF. The CDR3 region has the DNA TGTGCCTGGCGGGCGACAGACGCCTATGGCTACACCTTC.

The chain's CDR3 is CASSGGTGAWDTEAFF. CDR3 in DNA: TGTGCCAGCAGTGGCGGGACAGGAGCGTGGGACACTGAAGCTTTCTTT. The J gene is TRBJ1-1, the V gene TRBV6-1; 8 bases match TRBD1. CDR3 length: 16 residues. V shed 4 bases, J shed 3 bases, and the junction held 10 bases outside the gene matches. Germline V gives CDR1 MNHNS, CDR2 SASEGT.

The rearrangement links TRBV11-2 to TRBJ2-3; no clear D gene. The V gene's germline CDR1 is SGHAT and CDR2 FQNNGV. The CDR3 contains 14 residues. V was trimmed by 0 bases and J by 4 bases, leaving 8 bases between them. CDR3 sequence (DNA): TGTGCCAGCAGCTTAGATCGAGTAGCAGATACGCAGTATTTT. Protein product: CASSLDRVADTQYF.

The V gene is TRBV20-1, the J gene TRBJ2-7; 8 bases map to TRBD1. This CDR3 region has 11 residues. CDR1 DFQATT and CDR2 SNEGSKA come from the germline V gene (reference sequence). V lost 2 bases, J lost 6 bases, and 0 bases stayed unmatched. The CDR3 region is CSARTGGEQYF. The CDR3 DNA reads TGCAGTGCTAGAACAGGGGGCGAGCAGTACTTC.

The V call is TRBV7-9, the J call TRBJ2-4; a weak D match, TRBD1 (5 bases). This CDR3 is 13 amino acids long. Germline CDR1 is SEHNR and CDR2 is FQNEAQ (reference sequence). With 1 base removed from V and 12 bases from J, the gap between germline ends came to 13 bases. Here the CDR3 DNA reads TGTGCCAGCAGCTTAGTAAACGGGCAGGGTCAGTACTTC. This encodes CASSLVNGQGQYF.